Presented here are 2 T cell receptor beta chains from one specimen sequenced in a study of OX40 agonist ivuxolimab in advanced cancers. Clones were read by immunoSEQ multiplex PCR, and TCRdb kept only the in-frame ones, dropping some. The sample carries approximately 80,000 clones, roughly 89% recorded once. The sample in question was CD4+ or CD8+ T cells sorted from blood, obtained in a trial of the OX40 agonist ivuxolimab. The receptors derive from an adult with an advanced solid tumor such as melanoma, head and neck, liver or kidney cancer.

The rearrangement joins TRBV5-1 to TRBJ1-6; 8 positions match TRBD1. The ends lost 3 bases at V and 7 bases at J; junction bases unmatched: 6. This CDR3 is 15 amino acids long. Per germline, CDR1 SGHRS and CDR2 YFSETQ. The CDR3 bases are TGCGCCAGCAGCTGGACAGGGAATTCGAATTCACCCCTCCACTTT. It specifies CASSWTGNSNSPLHF.

This chain uses TRBV30 with TRBJ2-7; D could derive from TRBD1 or TRBD2 (5 bases each). This CDR3 region has 15 residues. Germline CDR1 is GTSNPN and CDR2 is SVGIG (reference sequence). V was clipped by 1 base and J by 0 bases, with 13 bases between them. CDR3 in amino acids: CAWSALGRSSYEQYF. Written as DNA, the CDR3 is TGTGCCTGGAGTGCCCTGGGACGGAGCTCCTACGAGCAGTACTTC.